Listed below are T cell receptor beta chains from one sample, sequenced in a study of T cells in Graves' hyperthyroidism and ophthalmopathy. TCRdb reprocessed the multiplex PCR reads with MiXCR, giving one entry per CDR3 protein. Here the sample spans some 580,000 distinct CDR3 sequences, about a sixth being singletons. Sequenced sample: blood. The receptors originated from a woman aged 40 to 50 with Graves' ophthalmopathy. Each CDR3 is given with its conserved first and last residue. The order of the fields is clone size, D gene, V gene, J gene, CDR3 DNA, CDR3 protein. The D gene is left open where the match is weak. Where a row states a size, it is once, few, many or the class of an expanded clone; other rows omit it.

clone size: few; D gene: TRBD1; V gene: TRBV20-1; J gene: TRBJ1-2; CDR3 DNA: TGCAGTGCTCCAGGGGGCTATGGCTACACCTTC; CDR3 protein: CSAPGGYGYTF
clone size: few; D gene: NA; V gene: TRBV27; J gene: TRBJ2-3; CDR3 DNA: TGTGCCAGCAGAAGTCAGGGTAAGGGGACAGATACGCAGTATTTT; CDR3 protein: CASRSQGKGTDTQYF
clone size: many; D gene: NA; V gene: TRBV11-2; J gene: TRBJ1-1; CDR3 DNA: TGTGCCAGCAGCAGGACAGTCATGAACACTGAAGCTTTCTTT; CDR3 protein: CASSRTVMNTEAFF
clone size: few; D gene: NA; V gene: TRBV6-1; J gene: TRBJ1-1; CDR3 DNA: TGTGCCAGCAGTTACAGCGCAGTAAGGGACACTGAAGCTTTCTTT; CDR3 protein: CASSYSAVRDTEAFF
clone size: few; D gene: NA; V gene: TRBV11-2; J gene: TRBJ1-3; CDR3 DNA: TGTGCCAGCAGCTCCAGGGTTTGGGCTGGAAACACCATATATTTT; CDR3 protein: CASSSRVWAGNTIYF
clone size: few; D gene: TRBD2; V gene: TRBV7-9; J gene: TRBJ2-1; CDR3 DNA: TGTGCCAGCAGCTGGGGGGGGACTAGCTCCTACAATGAGCAGTTCTTC; CDR3 protein: CASSWGGTSSYNEQFF
clone size: few; D gene: NA; V gene: TRBV5-1; J gene: TRBJ2-5; CDR3 DNA: TGCGCCAGCAGCGTACAAGGGCCCCAAGAGACCCAGTACTTC; CDR3 protein: CASSVQGPQETQYF
clone size: NA; D gene: NA; V gene: TRBV5-1; J gene: TRBJ2-5; CDR3 DNA: TGCGCCAGCAGCTTGGAAGTTAGTCTGGAGACCCAGTACTTC; CDR3 protein: CASSLEVSLETQYF
clone size: many; D gene: NA; V gene: TRBV2; J gene: TRBJ2-1; CDR3 DNA: TGTGCCAGCAACTTTGGAGGCTCCTACAATGAGCAGTTCTTC; CDR3 protein: CASNFGGSYNEQFF
clone size: many; D gene: TRBD2; V gene: TRBV20-1; J gene: TRBJ2-5; CDR3 DNA: TGCAGTGCTAGAGATGGGACACGGGGGGGTTGGGAGACCCAGTACTTC; CDR3 protein: CSARDGTRGGWETQYF
clone size: many; D gene: NA; V gene: TRBV3-1; J gene: TRBJ1-1; CDR3 DNA: TGTGCCAGCAGCCAAAGGCTGGCGGACACTGAAGCTTTCTTT; CDR3 protein: CASSQRLADTEAFF
clone size: few; D gene: NA; V gene: TRBV6-1; J gene: TRBJ1-1; CDR3 DNA: TGTGCCAGCAGGACCCTACGGGACACTGAAGCTTTCTTT; CDR3 protein: CASRTLRDTEAFF
clone size: many; D gene: TRBD2; V gene: TRBV7-3; J gene: TRBJ2-3; CDR3 DNA: TGTGCCAGCAGCCGAGAGGCGGGGGACACAGATACGCAGTATTTT; CDR3 protein: CASSREAGDTDTQYF
clone size: few; D gene: NA; V gene: TRBV29-1; J gene: TRBJ2-5; CDR3 DNA: TGCAGCGTTGTCGTGGTTCTGGAGACCCAGTACTTC; CDR3 protein: CSVVVVLETQYF
clone size: many; D gene: TRBD2; V gene: TRBV28; J gene: TRBJ2-5; CDR3 DNA: TGTGCCAGCAGTCCATCGTTAGCGGGAGTAGAGACCCAGTACTTC; CDR3 protein: CASSPSLAGVETQYF
clone size: few; D gene: TRBD1; V gene: TRBV5-1; J gene: TRBJ1-5; CDR3 DNA: TGTGCCAGCAGCTTGGGACAGGGCACGCCCCAGCATTTT; CDR3 protein: CASSLGQGTPQHF
clone size: few; D gene: NA; V gene: TRBV13; J gene: TRBJ1-1; CDR3 DNA: TGTGCCAGCAGCTTAGGAATAGGGAGGAGAAACACTGAAGCTTTCTTT; CDR3 protein: CASSLGIGRRNTEAFF
clone size: NA; D gene: NA; V gene: TRBV5-5; J gene: TRBJ1-4; CDR3 DNA: TGTGCCAGCAGCTTAGGCTTGACGGGGCCTAATGAAAAACTGTTTTTT; CDR3 protein: CASSLGLTGPNEKLFF
clone size: few; D gene: TRBD1; V gene: TRBV28; J gene: TRBJ2-7; CDR3 DNA: TGTGCCAGCAGTAATGAAGGGACAGGGTACGAGCAGTACTTC; CDR3 protein: CASSNEGTGYEQYF
clone size: many; D gene: NA; V gene: TRBV6-1; J gene: TRBJ2-3; CDR3 DNA: TGTGCCAGCATAGGCCAGACCACAGATACGCAGTATTTT; CDR3 protein: CASIGQTTDTQYF
clone size: few; D gene: NA; V gene: TRBV14; J gene: TRBJ2-1; CDR3 DNA: TGTGCCAGCAGCCAAAGATTACAAGACAATGAGCAGTTCTTC; CDR3 protein: CASSQRLQDNEQFF
clone size: many; D gene: NA; V gene: TRBV3-1; J gene: TRBJ2-1; CDR3 DNA: TGTGCCAGCAGCCACCTGGGAGGAGGGGACAATGAGCAGTTCTTC; CDR3 protein: CASSHLGGGDNEQFF
clone size: many; D gene: TRBD2; V gene: TRBV5-8; J gene: TRBJ2-1; CDR3 DNA: TGTGCCAGCAGCTTGGATGTAGCGGGATCCTACAATGAGCAGTTCTTC; CDR3 protein: CASSLDVAGSYNEQFF
clone size: NA; D gene: NA; V gene: TRBV10-3; J gene: TRBJ1-2; CDR3 DNA: TGTGCCATCAGTGAAAACTGGTATGGCTACACCTTC; CDR3 protein: CAISENWYGYTF
clone size: many; D gene: NA; V gene: TRBV20-1; J gene: TRBJ1-5; CDR3 DNA: TGCAGTGCTAGAGAGGGCTGGGGCAATCAGCCCCAGCATTTT; CDR3 protein: CSAREGWGNQPQHF
clone size: NA; D gene: NA; V gene: TRBV2; J gene: TRBJ2-5; CDR3 DNA: TGTGCCAGCAGTGAGATCCTGGGGGGCCAAGAGACCCAGTACTTC; CDR3 protein: CASSEILGGQETQYF
clone size: NA; D gene: NA; V gene: TRBV12-3/TRBV12-4; J gene: TRBJ1-3; CDR3 DNA: TGTGCCAGCAGTTTTACCGTCTCTGGAAACACCATATATTTT; CDR3 protein: CASSFTVSGNTIYF
clone size: many; D gene: NA; V gene: TRBV11-2; J gene: TRBJ2-1; CDR3 DNA: TGTGCCAGCAGCTTCCGGACAGACAATGAGCAGTTCTTC; CDR3 protein: CASSFRTDNEQFF
clone size: few; D gene: NA; V gene: TRBV19; J gene: TRBJ1-5; CDR3 DNA: TGTGCCAGTAGTCCCCGACAGAGGGATCAGCCCCAGCATTTT; CDR3 protein: CASSPRQRDQPQHF
clone size: many; D gene: NA; V gene: TRBV2; J gene: TRBJ1-5; CDR3 DNA: TGTGCCAGCAGTGAAAAGGTCAGGAGATCACAGCCCCAGCATTTT; CDR3 protein: CASSEKVRRSQPQHF
clone size: NA; D gene: NA; V gene: TRBV6-1; J gene: TRBJ2-5; CDR3 DNA: TGTGCCAGCAGATCCCGGGACAGTGGAGGGGAGACCCAGTACTTC; CDR3 protein: CASRSRDSGGETQYF
clone size: many; D gene: TRBD1; V gene: TRBV12-3/TRBV12-4; J gene: TRBJ1-1; CDR3 DNA: TGTGCCAGCAGACCGGACAGGTATAACACTGAAGCTTTCTTT; CDR3 protein: CASRPDRYNTEAFF
clone size: few; D gene: TRBD1; V gene: TRBV4-1; J gene: TRBJ1-2; CDR3 DNA: TGCGCCAGCAGCCAAGTTACGGCGGACAGGTACTATGGCTACACCTTC; CDR3 protein: CASSQVTADRYYGYTF
clone size: many; D gene: NA; V gene: TRBV20-1; J gene: TRBJ2-7; CDR3 DNA: TGCAGTGCTAGACCTCAAAGGACAGTCTCCGAGCAGTACTTC; CDR3 protein: CSARPQRTVSEQYF
clone size: NA; D gene: TRBD2; V gene: TRBV4-1; J gene: TRBJ2-1; CDR3 DNA: TGCGCCAGCAGCGGTAGGACTAGCGGAACCTACAATGAGCAGTTCTTC; CDR3 protein: CASSGRTSGTYNEQFF
clone size: NA; D gene: TRBD2; V gene: TRBV5-1; J gene: TRBJ2-5; CDR3 DNA: TGCGCCAGCAGCTTGGCCATCGGGAGGGCCGAGGAGACCCAGTACTTC; CDR3 protein: CASSLAIGRAEETQYF
clone size: many; D gene: NA; V gene: TRBV30; J gene: TRBJ1-5; CDR3 DNA: TGTGCCTGGAGTACCCGGGACGGATATCAGCCCCAGCATTTT; CDR3 protein: CAWSTRDGYQPQHF
clone size: NA; D gene: NA; V gene: TRBV20-1; J gene: TRBJ2-1; CDR3 DNA: TGCAGTGCTAGATTTGGAGGGAATGAGCAGTTCTTC; CDR3 protein: CSARFGGNEQFF
clone size: few; D gene: NA; V gene: TRBV5-1; J gene: TRBJ2-1; CDR3 DNA: TGCGCCAGCAGCTTGGCTGGACAGAGCTCCTACAATGAGCAGTTCTTC; CDR3 protein: CASSLAGQSSYNEQFF
clone size: NA; D gene: TRBD1; V gene: TRBV30; J gene: TRBJ1-2; CDR3 DNA: TGTGCCTGGATCACGGACAGGTTCAATGGCTACACCTTC; CDR3 protein: CAWITDRFNGYTF
clone size: NA; D gene: TRBD1; V gene: TRBV20-1; J gene: TRBJ2-1; CDR3 DNA: TGCAGTGTATCCCCCGTCGTCTACAGGGGGAACTCCTACAATGAGCAGTCCTTC; CDR3 protein: CSVSPVVYRGNSYNEQSF
clone size: few; D gene: NA; V gene: TRBV12-5; J gene: TRBJ1-6; CDR3 DNA: TGTGCTAGTGCGGAAACCACCAATTCACCCCTCCACTTT; CDR3 protein: CASAETTNSPLHF
clone size: few; D gene: NA; V gene: TRBV6-1; J gene: TRBJ2-3; CDR3 DNA: TGTGCCAGCACCTTCCTGACAGGTGGGGGCCCAGATACGCAGTATTTT; CDR3 protein: CASTFLTGGGPDTQYF
clone size: many; D gene: TRBD1; V gene: TRBV28; J gene: TRBJ2-4; CDR3 DNA: TGTGCCAGCACTGACAGGGGGCGGGACATTCAGTACTTC; CDR3 protein: CASTDRGRDIQYF
clone size: few; D gene: NA; V gene: TRBV28; J gene: TRBJ2-7; CDR3 DNA: TGTGCCAGCATGCTGGGGCTGGAGCAGTACTTC; CDR3 protein: CASMLGLEQYF
clone size: few; D gene: NA; V gene: TRBV30; J gene: TRBJ1-2; CDR3 DNA: TGTGCCTGGAGTGGCAGGGGAATGATCGGCTACACCTTC; CDR3 protein: CAWSGRGMIGYTF
clone size: many; D gene: TRBD1; V gene: TRBV7-9; J gene: TRBJ2-3; CDR3 DNA: TGTGCCAGCAGCTCGGGACTCAGGGGGCAGGGAGATACGCAGTATTTT; CDR3 protein: CASSSGLRGQGDTQYF
clone size: NA; D gene: TRBD2; V gene: TRBV19; J gene: TRBJ2-1; CDR3 DNA: TGTGCCAGTAAGCTAGCGGGGGGGCTAAATGAGCAGTTCTTC; CDR3 protein: CASKLAGGLNEQFF
clone size: many; D gene: NA; V gene: TRBV30; J gene: TRBJ1-1; CDR3 DNA: TGTGCCTGGAGTTTTCAGGGAGACACTGAAGCTTTCTTT; CDR3 protein: CAWSFQGDTEAFF
clone size: few; D gene: NA; V gene: TRBV12-3/TRBV12-4; J gene: TRBJ2-2; CDR3 DNA: TGTGCCAGCAGTTGGGGGTTGGGGGGGCCGTCCACCGGGGAGCTGTTTTTT; CDR3 protein: CASSWGLGGPSTGELFF
clone size: many; D gene: NA; V gene: TRBV18; J gene: TRBJ2-7; CDR3 DNA: TGTGCCAGCTCACCAGGGGTGGGTAGCTCCTACGAGCAGTACTTC; CDR3 protein: CASSPGVGSSYEQYF
clone size: many; D gene: NA; V gene: TRBV18; J gene: TRBJ1-1; CDR3 DNA: TGTGCCAGCTCACCAAGTGTACAGGGGAACACTGAAGCTTTCTTT; CDR3 protein: CASSPSVQGNTEAFF
clone size: few; D gene: NA; V gene: TRBV10-3; J gene: TRBJ1-1; CDR3 DNA: TGTGCCATCAGTGAGGAGGGGACTGAAGCTTTCTTT; CDR3 protein: CAISEEGTEAFF
clone size: few; D gene: TRBD2; V gene: TRBV6-1; J gene: TRBJ2-4; CDR3 DNA: TGTGCCAGCAGTCCCGGGACTAAGGTTGACATTCAGTACTTC; CDR3 protein: CASSPGTKVDIQYF
clone size: many; D gene: NA; V gene: TRBV2; J gene: TRBJ1-6; CDR3 DNA: TGTGCCAGCAGCTATGAGGGGGTGGAAGATTCACCCCTCCACTTT; CDR3 protein: CASSYEGVEDSPLHF
clone size: many; D gene: NA; V gene: TRBV6-1; J gene: TRBJ2-7; CDR3 DNA: TGTGCCAGCAGTTTTGGACCATCCTACGAGCAGTACTTC; CDR3 protein: CASSFGPSYEQYF
clone size: NA; D gene: NA; V gene: TRBV6-2/TRBV6-3; J gene: TRBJ2-5; CDR3 DNA: TGTGCCAGCCGGAGTAGCGGAATACCGCAGGAGACCCAGTACTTC; CDR3 protein: CASRSSGIPQETQYF
clone size: many; D gene: TRBD1; V gene: TRBV5-1; J gene: TRBJ2-3; CDR3 DNA: TGCGCCAGCAGCTCCTCCGGGACAGGTTACTCGGATACGCAGTATTTT; CDR3 protein: CASSSSGTGYSDTQYF
clone size: NA; D gene: NA; V gene: TRBV20-1; J gene: TRBJ2-6; CDR3 DNA: TGCAGTGCTAGAATGGAATCCGGGGCCAACGTCCTGACTTTC; CDR3 protein: CSARMESGANVLTF